This note documents a single TCR beta chain sequence. No antigen is known for it. No base quality values were provided; no much bigger clone lies one nucleotide off. Donors were healthy HIV-negative adults with no recently reported acute infections or vaccinations. Every donor was a Caucasian adult living in Nashville, Tennessee, USA. Magnetic negative selection was used to enrich CD4+ T cells, after which naive cells were positively selected on CD45RA and the negative fraction became the memory subset. Blood was collected by leukapheresis, and PBMCs were isolated by Ficoll-Histopaque density gradient centrifugation and then cryopreserved in liquid nitrogen vapor phase. Purity and quantity of every magnetically sorted T cell population were checked by analytical flow cytometry. Genomic DNA was isolated from every sorted fraction and measured by UV absorbance on a Nanodrop 2000c. This entry belongs to a study of shared clonotypes between healthy human individuals (TCRdb year 2020). Regarding the complete study: The cohort comprised two women and a few men aged 18 to 49 years. For each donor, CD4 naive and CD4 memory were each run on three plates, CD8 naive on two plates, and CD8 memory on one plate. The study deeply sequenced blood TCR repertoires of about five healthy adults to estimate repertoire size and the extent of clonotype sharing between individuals. Different laboratories and diverse techniques were used to prepare libraries and sequence TCR repertoires, to increase sequencing depth and limit assay-specific biases. Per donor, leukapheresis produced somewhere between about 0.94 and 9 billion PBMCs. The paper as a whole reports these results and caveats: Rarefaction of sorted-subset datasets indicated incomplete sequencing despite the large sequencing depth. Clonotypes shared by all four sorted-subset donors showed higher generation probabilities than non-shared clonotypes. Pairwise subsampling indicated that sequencing depth was expected to affect the degree of clonotype sharing among donors. Because the study included a small number of donors, the genetic and exposure-history diversity represented was limited. Naive subsets generally had larger estimated clonotype richness than memory subsets did. Sharing across several donors was observed for around 4.8% of naive CD4, 3% to 4% of naive CD8, 2.3% of memory CD4, and around 0.42% of memory CD8 clonotypes. Sampling was restricted to blood, and TCR repertoires in tissues likely differ from the TCR repertoires found in blood.

Looking up the germline V gene (reference sequence) yields CDR1 SGHNT and CDR2 YYREEE. The germline ends are 8 bases apart after V is trimmed by 1 base and J by 4 bases. The CDR3 measures 13 amino acids from cysteine to phenylalanine. Just CDR3 DNA is preserved here, 39 bases in frame from base 1. TCR CDR3 regions were amplified from genomic DNA by multiplex PCR using the deep immunoSEQ assay. Extracted genomic DNA from each cell subset was distributed evenly across all wells of several immunoSEQ 96-well plates, and each plate was treated as a replicate. For sorted subsets, approximately 210 ng of genomic DNA, equivalent to roughly 33,000 T cell genomes, went into each replicate PCR. The purified libraries were quantified using a Qubit 3.0 fluorometer, sized with a Bioanalyzer 2100, and then quantified again using the KAPA Library Quantification kit. A separate single-read 150-cycle Illumina NextSeq 550 flow cell was used to sequence each immunoSEQ 96-well plate. The paper's processing steps were these. The immunoSEQ output contained only junctional sequences without quality scores, so filtering could not match that applied to full-length reads. Sequences were annotated with PyIR, a Python wrapper for IgBLAST v1.9, using IMGT germline references to assign V/J genes and CDR3. Any read was removed if the V/J assignment was weak (E-value above 1e-6), the CDR3 was missing, or the read contained stop codons, out-of-frame junctions, or ambiguous translated residues. V3J clonotypes were defined as sequences sharing an identical inferred V gene, J gene, and CDR3 amino acid sequence. To compute the percentage overlap between repertoires, the number of shared unique clonotypes was divided by the size of the smaller repertoire. RTK rarefaction, the Chao1 estimator, and Recon v2.1 estimates of unobserved clonotypes were used to assess repertoire richness. Generation probabilities for all TCRbeta clonotypes obtained by the gDNA method from a handful of donors were computed using OLGA. Drawn from immuneACCESS, this table holds only the in-frame rearrangements with V and J called that TCRdb kept. Clones are partly lost; checked studies trace under half to an unresolved V gene and leave the rest unexplained. V and J calls plus clone size are reproduced from that table; the DNA served to infer D and trimming. This sample gives 550,000 to 800,000 clones in total; less than 85% of them show up just once. The top ten clones comprise 1.7% of the sample.

Input material: memory CD4+ T cells sorted from blood. The meaning of the sample's cell subset or site label: CD45RA-negative fraction. The origin of this receptor is a woman aged 30 to 39 in good health. The chain links TRBV5-4 with TRBJ2-5; 5 matching bases give a weak D call of TRBD2. The DNA sequence reads TGTGCCAGCAGCTTGATGGGAGCAGAGACCCAGTACTTC. It translates as CASSLMGAETQYF.